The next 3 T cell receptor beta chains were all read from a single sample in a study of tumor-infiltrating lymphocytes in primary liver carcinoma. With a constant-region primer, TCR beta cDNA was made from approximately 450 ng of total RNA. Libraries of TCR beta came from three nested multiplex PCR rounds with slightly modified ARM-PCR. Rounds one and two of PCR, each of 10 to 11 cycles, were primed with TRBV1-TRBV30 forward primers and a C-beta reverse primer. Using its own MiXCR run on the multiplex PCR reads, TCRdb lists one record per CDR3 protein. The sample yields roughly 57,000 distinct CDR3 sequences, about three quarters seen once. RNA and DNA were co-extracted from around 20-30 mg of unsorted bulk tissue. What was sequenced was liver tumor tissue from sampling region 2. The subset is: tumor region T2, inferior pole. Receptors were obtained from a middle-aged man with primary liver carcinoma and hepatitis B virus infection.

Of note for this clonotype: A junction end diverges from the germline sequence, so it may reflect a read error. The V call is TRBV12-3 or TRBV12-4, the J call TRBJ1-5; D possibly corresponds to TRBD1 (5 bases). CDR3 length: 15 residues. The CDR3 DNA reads TGTGTCAGCACGCGGGGCACTGCAATAAATCAGGCCCAGCATTTT. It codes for CVSTRGTAINQAQHF.

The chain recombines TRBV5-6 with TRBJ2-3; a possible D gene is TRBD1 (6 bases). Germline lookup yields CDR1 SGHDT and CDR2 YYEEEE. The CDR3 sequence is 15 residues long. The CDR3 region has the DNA TGTGGCAACAGCACGGGACAAAGAACATCAGATACGCAGTATTTT. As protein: CGNSTGQRTSDTQYF. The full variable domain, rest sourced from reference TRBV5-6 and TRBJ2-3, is DAGVTQSPTHLIKTRGQQVTLRCSPKSGHDTVSWYQQALGQGPQFIFQYYEEEERQRGNFPDRFSGHQFPNYSSELNVNALLLGDSALYLCGNSTGQRTSDTQYFGPGTRLTVL.

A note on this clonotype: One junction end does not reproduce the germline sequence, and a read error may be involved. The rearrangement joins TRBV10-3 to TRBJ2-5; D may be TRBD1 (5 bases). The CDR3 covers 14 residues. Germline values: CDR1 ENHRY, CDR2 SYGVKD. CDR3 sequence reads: CAISPVRAQETQYF. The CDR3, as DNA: TGTGCCATCAGCCCCGTCAGGGCCCAAGAGACCCAATATTTC.